Shown below are 5 T cell receptor beta chains from a single sample sequenced in a study of cytomegalovirus exposure and HLA in healthy donors. The PCR had 60 Vbeta and 13 Jbeta primers. Produced via immunoSEQ multiplex PCR; TCRdb's table is partial and in-frame only. The sample lists some 140,000 clones; 60% to 80% were seen once. Sequences were obtained from PBMCs. Receptors originate from a male donor in good health and CMV-seronegative.

The CDR3 sequence is CASRGGGLSSYNEQFF. CDR3 sequence (DNA): TGTGCCAGTAGAGGGGGGGGGTTGAGCTCCTACAATGAGCAGTTCTTC. The chain recombines TRBV19 with TRBJ2-1; TRBD2 is a possible D gene (7 bases). Germline values: CDR1 LNHDA, CDR2 SQIVND (reference sequence). Trimming pared 6 bases from V and 0 bases from J, leaving 15 bases between. The CDR3 is 16 amino acids.

This clone was counted once. The genes are TRBV10-3 and TRBJ2-7, with 10 bases matching TRBD2. CDR3 length: 15 amino acids. V lost 10 bases and J lost 7; bases outside the gene matches: 16. CDR1 ENHRY and CDR2 SYGVKD come from the germline V gene. The DNA of the CDR3 is TGTGCCACCGAAAATAGCGGGGGGACTTCTAGGGAGCAGTACTTC. It is translated as CATENSGGTSREQYF.

The J gene is TRBJ1-5, the V gene TRBV30; 7 nucleotides align to TRBD1. The length of the CDR3 is 14 residues. The germline V gene has CDR1 GTSNPN and CDR2 SVGIG (reference sequence). Trimming removed 2 bases from V and 5 bases from J; junction bases left unmatched: 6. CDR3 bases: TGTGCCTGGAGTCTCCGGGACAGCTATCAGCCCCAGCATTTT. Residues: CAWSLRDSYQPQHF. The full variable domain, rest sourced from reference TRBV30 and TRBJ1-5, is SQTIHQWPATLVQPVGSPLSLECTVEGTSNPNLYWYRQAAGRGLQLLFYSVGIGQISSEVPQNLSASRPQDRQFILSSKKLLLSDSGFYLCAWSLRDSYQPQHFGDGTRLSIL.

The chain has TRBV9 and TRBJ1-6; 7 bases align to TRBD1. J was trimmed by 7 bases and V by 4 bases; bases with no gene match: 5. CDR3 length: 14 amino acids. Germline CDR1 is SGDLS and CDR2 is YYNGEE. CDR3 sequence: CASSSGQTNSPLHF. The CDR3 region has the DNA TGTGCCAGCAGCTCGGGACAGACAAATTCACCCCTCCACTTT.

The chain recombines TRBV19 with TRBJ2-7; 7 bases align to TRBD2. Germline CDR1 reads LNHDA; CDR2 reads SQIVND (reference sequence). The CDR3 contains 15 residues. The J segment lost 4 bases and the V segment lost 3 bases, leaving 9 bases of the junction unmatched. This CDR3 is CASSILGGGGYEQYF. CDR3 bases: TGTGCCAGTAGTATTCTGGGCGGGGGAGGATACGAGCAGTACTTC.